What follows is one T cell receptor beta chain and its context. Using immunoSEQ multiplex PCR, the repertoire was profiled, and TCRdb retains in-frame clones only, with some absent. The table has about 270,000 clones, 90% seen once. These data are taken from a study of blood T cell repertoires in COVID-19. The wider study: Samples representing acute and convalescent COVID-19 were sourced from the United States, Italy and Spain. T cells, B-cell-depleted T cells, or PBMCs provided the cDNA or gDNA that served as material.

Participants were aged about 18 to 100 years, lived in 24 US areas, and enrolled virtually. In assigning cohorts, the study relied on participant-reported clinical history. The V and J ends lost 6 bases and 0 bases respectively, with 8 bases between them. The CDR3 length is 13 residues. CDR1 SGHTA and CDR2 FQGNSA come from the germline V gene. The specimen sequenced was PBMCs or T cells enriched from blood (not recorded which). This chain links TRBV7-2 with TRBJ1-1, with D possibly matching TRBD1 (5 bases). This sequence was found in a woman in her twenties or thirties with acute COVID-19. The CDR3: CASRLQVNTEAFF. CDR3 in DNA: TGTGCCAGCAGACTACAGGTGAACACTGAAGCTTTCTTT. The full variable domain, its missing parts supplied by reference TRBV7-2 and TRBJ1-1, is GAGVSQSPSNKVTEKGKDVELRCDPISGHTALYWYRQSLGQGLEFLIYFQGNSAPDKSGLPSDRFSAERTGGSVSTLTIQRTQQEDSAVYLCASRLQVNTEAFFGQGTRLTVV.